Below, one TCR beta chain is given with its context. Unmatched junction bases numbered 7, after V lost 6 bases and J lost 2 bases. CDR1 is MNHEY and CDR2 is SVGAGI in the germline V gene. The CDR3 totals 15 residues. Produced via immunoSEQ multiplex PCR; TCRdb's table is partial and in-frame only. The profile shows some 300,000 clones, 80% to 90% of them singletons. This entry belongs to a study of blood T cell repertoires in COVID-19. The source is a woman aged 45-65 years with COVID-19, enrolled during active disease. This chain links TRBV6-5 with TRBJ1-3, with TRBD1 matching 7 bases. What was sequenced was peripheral blood. As DNA, the CDR3 is TGTGCCAGCAGCCGCGGACAGGTGGCTGGAAACACCATATATTTT. Its translation is CASSRGQVAGNTIYF.